This entry is about one T cell receptor (beta chain). No antigen is known for it. The data were obtained in a study of CD8 T cells in Susac syndrome. Study-wide results and caveats: Individuals included in the TCR sequencing and HLA analysis were acknowledged by the study to be relatively few in number.

Between the trimmed V and J ends, which lost 6 bases and 2 bases, there was a span of 13 bases. CDR3 length: 14 residues. Random hexamers were used to reverse transcribe the RNA input (about 0.45 to 1 ug). TCRdb used MiXCR to reprocess the immunoSEQ multiplex PCR reads, holding one entry per CDR3 protein. The repertoire holds about 150,000 distinct CDR3 sequences, 94% seen once, with under 0.095% in the top ten. This receptor was identified in a human donor in good health. J is TRBJ2-5 and V is TRBV12-3 or TRBV12-4, with D possibly matching TRBD1 (6 bases). Specimen: CD4+ T cells from PBMCs. DNA of the CDR3: TGTGCCAGCAGCCCCGGACAGAATCAAGAGACCCAGTACTTC. Protein sequence: CASSPGQNQETQYF.